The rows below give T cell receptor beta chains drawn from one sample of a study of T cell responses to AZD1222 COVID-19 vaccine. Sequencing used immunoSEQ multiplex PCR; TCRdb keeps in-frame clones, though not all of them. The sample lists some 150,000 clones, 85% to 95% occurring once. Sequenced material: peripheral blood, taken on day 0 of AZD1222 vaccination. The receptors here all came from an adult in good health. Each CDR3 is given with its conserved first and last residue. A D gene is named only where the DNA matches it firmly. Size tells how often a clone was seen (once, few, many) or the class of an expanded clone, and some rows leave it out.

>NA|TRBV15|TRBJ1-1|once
CATTREADTEAFF
TGTGCCACCACCCGGGAAGCGGACACTGAAGCTTTCTTT
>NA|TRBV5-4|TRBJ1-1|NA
CASSLGQINTEAFF
TGTGCCAGCAGCTTGGGTCAGATTAACACTGAAGCTTTCTTT
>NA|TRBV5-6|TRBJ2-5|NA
CASSLVRENQETQYF
TGTGCCAGCAGCTTGGTTCGGGAGAACCAAGAGACCCAGTACTTC
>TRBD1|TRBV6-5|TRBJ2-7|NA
CASSPRQGLLYEQYF
TGTGCCAGCAGTCCTCGACAGGGGCTCCTATACGAGCAGTACTTC
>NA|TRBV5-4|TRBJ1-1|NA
CASSLAFGISTEAFF
TGTGCCAGCAGCTTGGCATTCGGCATCTCCACTGAAGCTTTCTTT
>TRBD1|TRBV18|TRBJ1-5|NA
CASSQTGADDQPQHF
TGTGCCAGCTCACAGACAGGGGCTGACGATCAGCCCCAGCATTTT
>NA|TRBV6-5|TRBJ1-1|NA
CASGGRNTEAFF
TGTGCCAGCGGGGGACGGAACACTGAAGCTTTCTTT
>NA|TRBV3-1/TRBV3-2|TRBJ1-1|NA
CASSQDRQEKNTEAFF
TGTGCCAGCAGCCAAGACCGACAGGAGAAGAACACTGAAGCTTTCTTT
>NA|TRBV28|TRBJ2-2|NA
CASSLFGELFF
TGTGCCAGCAGTTTATTCGGGGAGCTGTTTTTT
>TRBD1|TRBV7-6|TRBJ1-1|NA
CASSLLGQGNPKAFF
TGTGCCAGCAGCCTCCTCGGACAGGGGAATCCTAAAGCTTTCTTT
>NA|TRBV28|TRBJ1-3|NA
CASSFGGAGNTIYF
TGTGCCAGCAGTTTCGGGGGTGCCGGAAACACCATATATTTT
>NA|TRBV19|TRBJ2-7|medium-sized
CASSWDSGTVSYEQYF
TGTGCCAGTAGTTGGGATTCCGGGACGGTCTCCTACGAGCAGTACTTC
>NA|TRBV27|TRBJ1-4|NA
CASSSRGVGEKLFF
TGTGCCAGCAGTTCCCGGGGAGTAGGTGAAAAACTGTTTTTT
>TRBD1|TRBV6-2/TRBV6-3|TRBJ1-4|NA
CASSYRPGGHEKLFF
TGTGCCAGCAGTTATCGGCCAGGGGGCCATGAAAAACTGTTTTTT
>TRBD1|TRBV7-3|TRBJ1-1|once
CASSPGTGVMNTEAFF
TGTGCCAGCAGCCCAGGGACAGGGGTCATGAACACTGAAGCTTTCTTT
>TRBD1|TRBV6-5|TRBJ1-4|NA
CASSYSGGTGEKLFF
TGTGCCAGCAGTTACTCGGGAGGGACAGGGGAAAAACTGTTTTTT
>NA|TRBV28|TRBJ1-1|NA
CASSLLGIRNTEAFF
TGTGCCAGCAGTTTATTGGGGATTCGAAACACTGAAGCTTTCTTT
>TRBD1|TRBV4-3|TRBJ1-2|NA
CASSQERGGAYGYTF
TGCGCCAGCAGCCAAGAACGAGGGGGCGCGTATGGCTACACCTTC
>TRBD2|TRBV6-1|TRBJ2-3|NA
CASSEEWGLASGDTQYF
TGTGCCAGCAGTGAAGAGTGGGGACTAGCGTCGGGAGATACGCAGTATTTT
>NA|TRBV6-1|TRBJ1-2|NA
CASSEVGVGYGYTF
TGTGCCAGCAGTGAAGTTGGGGTGGGCTATGGCTACACCTTC
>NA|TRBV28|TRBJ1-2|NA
CASSFNGDYGYTF
TGTGCCAGCAGTTTTAACGGCGACTATGGCTACACCTTC
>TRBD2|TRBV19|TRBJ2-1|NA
CASSIDVPSGISEQFF
TGTGCCAGTAGTATAGATGTTCCTAGCGGGATTTCTGAGCAGTTCTTC
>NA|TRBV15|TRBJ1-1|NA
CATSRDLGTGVAEAFF
TGTGCCACCAGCAGAGATCTAGGAACGGGCGTCGCTGAAGCTTTCTTT
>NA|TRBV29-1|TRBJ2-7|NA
CSVEVGPHEQYF
TGCAGCGTTGAGGTGGGTCCCCACGAGCAGTACTTC
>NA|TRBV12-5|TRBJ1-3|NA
CASGRDTSSGNTIYF
TGTGCTAGTGGCCGCGACACCTCCTCTGGAAACACCATATATTTT
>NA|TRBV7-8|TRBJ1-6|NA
CASSQRVPDSPLHF
TGTGCCAGCAGCCAAAGGGTCCCCGATTCACCCCTCCACTTT
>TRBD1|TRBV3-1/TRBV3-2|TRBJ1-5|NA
CASSPGQGEVRRQHF
TGTGCCAGCAGCCCGGGACAGGGGGAGGTACGTCGCCAGCATTTT
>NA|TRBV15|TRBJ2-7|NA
CATSPGHYEQYF
TGTGCCACCAGCCCTGGGCACTACGAGCAGTACTTC
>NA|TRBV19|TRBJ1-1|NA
CASTVNSLGEAFF
TGTGCCAGTACGGTGAACTCCTTGGGTGAAGCTTTCTTT
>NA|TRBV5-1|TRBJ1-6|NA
CASTPRLPGNSPLHF
TGCGCCAGCACCCCCAGATTACCGGGGAATTCACCCCTCCACTTT
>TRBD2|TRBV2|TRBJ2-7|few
CASSVGLVPSYEQYF
TGTGCCAGCAGTGTGGGACTAGTCCCCTCCTACGAGCAGTACTTC
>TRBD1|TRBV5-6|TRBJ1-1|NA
CASSLSGQDGDGPEAFF
TGTGCCAGCAGCTTGTCCGGACAGGATGGGGATGGGCCTGAAGCTTTCTTT
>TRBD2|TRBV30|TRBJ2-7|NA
CALVGLGDEQYF
TGTGCCTTAGTCGGACTAGGTGACGAGCAGTACTTC
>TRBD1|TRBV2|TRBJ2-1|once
CASRGTGGVLGNEQFF
TGTGCCAGCAGAGGGACAGGGGGCGTTTTGGGCAATGAGCAGTTCTTC
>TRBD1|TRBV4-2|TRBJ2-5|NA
CASSASGTGDQETQYF
TGTGCCAGCAGCGCCTCCGGGACAGGGGACCAAGAGACCCAGTACTTC
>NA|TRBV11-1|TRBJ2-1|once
CASSLGRAGNEQFF
TGTGCCAGCAGCTTAGGGCGGGCTGGCAATGAGCAGTTCTTC
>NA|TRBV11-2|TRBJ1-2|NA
CASSLDILVSFYGYTF
TGTGCCAGCAGCTTAGATATCTTAGTATCTTTCTATGGCTACACCTTC